Listed below are T cell receptor beta chains from one sample, sequenced in a study of blood T cell repertoires in COVID-19. Generated by immunoSEQ multiplex PCR, the TCRdb table keeps only in-frame clones and is missing some. The sample consists of 60,000 to 80,000 clones, roughly 85% of them appearing once. The sequenced sample was peripheral blood. Receptors originate from a man in his fifties with acute or convalescent COVID-19. Both conserved end residues are part of each CDR3. A D gene is named only where the DNA matches it firmly. Clone size is stated in some rows and not others, as once, few, many or a class when expanded.

v_gene,abundance,j_gene,d_gene,CDR3aa,CDR3nt
TRBV6-1,-,TRBJ1-4,TRBD1,CASSDAGTGSEKLFF,TGTGCCAGCAGTGACGCCGGGACAGGGAGTGAAAAACTGTTTTTT
TRBV29-1,-,TRBJ2-7,-,CSAGVGLHGF,TGCAGCGCAGGGGTGGGGCTGCATGGATTC
TRBV18,-,TRBJ2-7,TRBD1,CASSPQPQGSYEQYF,TGTGCCAGCTCACCCCAACCACAGGGGTCCTACGAGCAGTACTTC
TRBV6-6,-,TRBJ1-6,TRBD1,CASSQGQGASPLHF,TGTGCCAGCAGTCAGGGACAGGGGGCTTCACCCCTCCACTTT
TRBV7-2,-,TRBJ2-2,-,CASSSILEAGGELFF,TGTGCCAGCAGCTCGATACTGGAGGCGGGCGGGGAGCTGTTTTTT
TRBV5-1,once,TRBJ2-5,TRBD2,CASSFGSGGAQETQYF,TGCGCCAGCAGCTTTGGTAGCGGGGGGGCCCAGGAGACCCAGTACTTC
TRBV18,-,TRBJ1-1,-,CASSPSSMNTEAFF,TGTGCCAGCTCACCAAGTAGCATGAACACTGAAGCTTTCTTT
TRBV11-2,-,TRBJ1-1,-,CASSRTTGTEAFF,TGTGCCAGCAGCCGGACCACAGGCACTGAAGCTTTCTTT
TRBV3-1/TRBV3-2,once,TRBJ1-1,TRBD1,CASSLAGTENTEAFF,TGTGCCAGCAGCCTAGCCGGGACAGAGAACACTGAAGCTTTCTTT
TRBV29-1,-,TRBJ1-1,-,CSVEKSGFGNTEAFF,TGCAGCGTTGAAAAAAGCGGGTTTGGGAACACTGAAGCTTTCTTT
TRBV12-3/TRBV12-4,-,TRBJ1-1,-,CASSARGYTEAFF,TGTGCCAGCAGCGCCAGGGGTTACACTGAAGCTTTCTTT
TRBV19,-,TRBJ1-6,TRBD1,CASSLDRVGSPLHF,TGTGCCAGTAGTCTGGACAGGGTTGGTTCACCCCTCCACTTT
TRBV7-6,once,TRBJ2-1,TRBD1,CASSSDRGDEQFF,TGTGCCAGCAGCTCGGACAGGGGAGATGAGCAGTTCTTC
TRBV11-2,-,TRBJ2-1,-,CASSHRGSSYNEQFF,TGTGCCAGCAGCCACCGGGGGAGCTCCTACAATGAGCAGTTCTTC
TRBV5-6,-,TRBJ2-1,TRBD1,CASSSGTGGVNEQFF,TGTGCCAGCAGCTCAGGGACAGGGGGTGTCAATGAGCAGTTCTTC
TRBV6-5,-,TRBJ1-1,-,CASSYRIPTGYTEAFF,TGTGCCAGCAGTTACCGCATCCCCACAGGATACACTGAAGCTTTCTTT
TRBV5-1,-,TRBJ2-5,TRBD2,CASSLASGGKDQETQYF,TGCGCCAGCAGCTTGGCCTCCGGGGGGAAGGACCAAGAGACCCAGTACTTC
TRBV5-1,-,TRBJ1-6,TRBD1,CASSGDRGRGEPLHF,TGCGCCAGCAGCGGGGACAGGGGGCGAGGGGAACCCCTCCACTTT
TRBV20-1,-,TRBJ1-5,-,CSASGGGNQPQHF,TGCAGTGCCAGTGGCGGGGGCAATCAGCCCCAGCATTTT
TRBV11-2,-,TRBJ2-5,TRBD2,CASSRPSSGRETQYF,TGTGCCAGCAGTCGTCCAAGTAGCGGGAGAGAGACCCAGTACTTC
TRBV6-5,-,TRBJ1-2,TRBD1,CASTRTGYGYTF,TGTGCCAGCACCCGGACAGGCTATGGCTACACCTTC
TRBV4-1,-,TRBJ1-5,TRBD1,CASSQDGTTGGYDSSNQPQHF,TGCGCCAGCAGCCAAGACGGAACGACAGGGGGCTATGACTCTAGCAATCAGCCCCAGCATTTT
TRBV2,-,TRBJ2-2,-,CASRLTGHGELFF,TGTGCCAGCAGGCTTACAGGGCACGGGGAGCTGTTTTTT
TRBV4-1,few,TRBJ1-2,-,CASSVGQSLFYYGYTF,TGCGCCAGCAGCGTAGGACAGTCTCTTTTCTACTATGGCTACACCTTC
TRBV19,once,TRBJ2-7,-,CASSIDASYEQYF,TGTGCCAGTAGTATAGATGCTAGCTACGAGCAGTACTTC
TRBV6-1,-,TRBJ2-2,-,CASSDEISTGELFF,TGTGCCAGCAGTGATGAAATTAGCACCGGGGAGCTGTTTTTT
TRBV20-1,-,TRBJ1-5,-,CSASLSRDTYQPQHF,TGCAGTGCTAGTTTAAGCCGAGACACCTATCAGCCCCAGCATTTT
TRBV10-3,-,TRBJ1-6,-,CAISDPGGNSPLHF,TGTGCCATCAGTGACCCGGGTGGAAATTCACCCCTCCACTTT
TRBV2,-,TRBJ1-1,TRBD1,CARSGQGREAFF,TGTGCCAGAAGCGGACAGGGGCGTGAAGCTTTCTTT
TRBV4-2,-,TRBJ2-3,-,CASSLSLHSRPDTQYF,TGTGCCAGCAGCCTGAGTCTGCATTCGCGGCCAGATACGCAGTATTTT
TRBV14,-,TRBJ1-2,TRBD1,CASSQDPSRDRLYGYTF,TGTGCCAGCAGCCAAGACCCTTCGCGGGACAGGCTCTATGGCTACACCTTC
TRBV5-1,-,TRBJ1-2,-,CASSLLTAANYGYTF,TGCGCCAGCAGCTTGTTAACAGCGGCTAACTATGGCTACACCTTC